This T cell receptor (beta chain) is drawn from a study of T-cell memory formation after mild COVID-19. TCRdb fed the 5' RACE reads into MiXCR, producing one record per CDR3 protein. The sample lists approximately 150,000 distinct CDR3 sequences, about 19% occurring once. This clonotype has a count of ten or more. Trimming removed 2 bases at V and 4 bases at J, with 13 bases between. The CDR3 is 15 amino acids. Germline V lookup: CDR1 SGHTA, CDR2 FQGNSA. This clonotype originated in an adult woman who had mild COVID-19 (a few samples of this study predate the infection). Cell type and time point are not known. The sequenced material came from PBMCs or a T cell subset sorted from them (not recorded which). J is TRBJ2-3 and V is TRBV7-2; D gene uncertain. CDR3 loop: CASSLYKASADTQYF. The CDR3 DNA is TGTGCCAGCAGCTTATATAAAGCATCGGCAGATACGCAGTATTTT.